This T cell receptor beta chain comes out of a study of blood T cell repertoires in COVID-19. Across the study: Some COVID-19 samples were acute and others convalescent; all came from the United States, Italy and Spain. PBMCs, B-cell-depleted T cells, or T cells provided the cDNA or gDNA that made up the material.

Germline lookup yields CDR1 MNHEY and CDR2 SMNVEV (reference sequence). This CDR3 spans 15 amino acids. J lost 3 bases, V lost 2 bases, and 4 bases had no gene match. Original processing notes: Counts of nucleated cells, estimated from reference gene primer amplification, were obtained. Assay used: immunoSEQ multiplex PCR; TCRdb lists only in-frame clones, some missing. V and J calls and clone size are copied from that table; D and trimming were computed from the DNA. Of 150,000 to 200,000 clones listed, about 85% are singletons. The rearrangement links TRBV27 to TRBJ2-7; 10 nucleotides match TRBD1. The sequence was collected from a man between 60 and 75 years old with active or convalescent COVID-19. The sample comprised peripheral blood. The CDR3 reads CASSLRDRGGYEQYF. The CDR3, as DNA: TGTGCCAGCAGTTTAAGGGACAGGGGTGGCTACGAGCAGTACTTC.